This TCR beta chain was profiled in a study of shared clonotypes between healthy human individuals. Trimming removed 5 bases from V and 8 bases from J; junction bases left unmatched: 5. The CDR3 consists of 12 residues. CDR1 SQVTM and CDR2 ANQGSEA come from the germline V gene. Sequenced by immunoSEQ multiplex PCR; TCRdb stores in-frame clones only, minus some. The sample comprises 2 million to 3 million clones, over 85% of which are singletons, and approximately 0.36% rests with the top ten. The clonotype was recovered from a young man in good health. Some clones in this sample may be carry-over from other donors' samples. The genes are TRBV29-1 and TRBJ2-1; 8 bases fit TRBD1. The sequenced sample consisted of naive CD4+ T cells from PBMCs. Sample subset: CD45RA+ positively selected. CDR3 sequence: CSVLGQEHEQFF. The CDR3 bases are TGCAGCGTTCTGGGACAGGAACATGAGCAGTTCTTC.